The sequence of this T cell receptor beta chain was determined in a study of shared clonotypes between healthy human individuals. Here immunoSEQ multiplex PCR was the method, and the copy in TCRdb shows in-frame clones only, minus some. The sample has fewer than 1.6 million clones, about 98.5% seen once. This CDR3 is 16 amino acids long. Trimming removed 4 bases from V and 0 bases from J; junction bases left unmatched: 7. Germline V gives CDR1 SGHRS, CDR2 YFSETQ. This receptor was taken from a man younger than 45 in good health. The J gene is TRBJ1-3, the V gene TRBV5-1; TRBD1 matches at 7 bases. The sequencing input was naive CD4+ T cells sorted from blood. Subset here: CD45RA+ positively selected. The CDR3 region is CASSPEQGSSGNTIYF. CDR3 bases: TGCGCCAGCAGCCCCGAACAGGGGAGCTCTGGAAACACCATATATTTT.